The source of this T cell receptor beta chain is a study of blood T cell dynamics during melanoma immunotherapy. Study overall: First-line therapy was either pembrolizumab or nivolumab with ipilimumab for metastatic melanoma.

The CDR3 has 17 amino acids. V lost 3 bases to trimming and J lost 7 bases; unmatched junction nucleotides: 9. Germline V gives CDR1 SGHRS, CDR2 YFSETQ. Only in-frame clones appear in the TCRdb table, and some are missing; sequencing was by immunoSEQ multiplex PCR. The sample lists roughly 14,000 clones; approximately 88% were seen once. As to time point: week 3, after first cycle of checkpoint inhibitor. Samples come from before therapy and from week 3 after the first blockade cycle. Apart from two fast progressors, RECIST 1.1 response was judged 12 weeks post-infusion. Prior systemic cancer therapy, immunosuppressant use and other active malignancies excluded patients.

This TCR derives from a human donor with melanoma. This sequence joins TRBV5-1 and TRBJ2-2; TRBD2 matches at 13 bases. This sample comprised blood, obtained from a patient treated with checkpoint blockade. The CDR3 protein is CASSYGLAGERGGELFF. Written as DNA, the CDR3 is TGCGCCAGCAGCTACGGACTAGCGGGAGAAAGGGGCGGGGAGCTGTTTTTT.